A single sample gave rise to the 3 T cell receptor beta chains below, sequenced in a study of blood T cell repertoires in COVID-19. Clones were read by immunoSEQ multiplex PCR, and TCRdb kept only the in-frame ones, dropping some. The sample consists of 270,000 or so clones, about 90% of them appearing once. The sample was peripheral blood. Receptors were obtained from a woman in her twenties or thirties with COVID-19, enrolled during active disease.

The table lists this clone with a count of one. The chain is built from TRBV7-2 and TRBJ1-6; TRBD1 is a possible D gene (5 bases). This CDR3 comprises 13 residues. V shed 4 bases and J shed 6 bases, with 7 bases lying between them. Per the germline V gene, CDR1 is SGHTA and CDR2 is FQGNSA. In DNA form, the CDR3 reads TGTGCCAGCAGCTCGGACACTAATTCACCCCTCCACTTT. Residues: CASSSDTNSPLHF. The whole variable domain, remainder taken from reference TRBV7-2 and TRBJ1-6, is GAGVSQSPSNKVTEKGKDVELRCDPISGHTALYWYRQSLGQGLEFLIYFQGNSAPDKSGLPSDRFSAERTGGSVSTLTIQRTQQEDSAVYLCASSSDTNSPLHFGNGTRLTVT.

The CDR3 loop reads CASQMVGAGNTEAFF. CDR3 DNA: TGTGCCAGTCAAATGGTGGGGGCGGGGAACACTGAAGCTTTCTTT. This sequence joins TRBV2 and TRBJ1-1; D is perhaps TRBD1 (6 bases). Germline lookup yields CDR1 SNHLY and CDR2 FYNNEI. CDR3 size: 15 residues. The V and J ends lost 9 bases and 1 base respectively, with 18 bases between them.

This rearrangement joins TRBV28 to TRBJ1-2; 9 bases agree with TRBD1. V lost 2 bases to trimming and J lost 4 bases; unmatched junction nucleotides: 8. The CDR3 extends over 16 amino acids. Germline loops: CDR1 MDHEN, CDR2 SYDVKM. In nucleotides, the CDR3 is TGTGCCAGCAGTTTAACGGGGACAGGGAAAATCTATGGCTACACCTTC. Translating it yields CASSLTGTGKIYGYTF.